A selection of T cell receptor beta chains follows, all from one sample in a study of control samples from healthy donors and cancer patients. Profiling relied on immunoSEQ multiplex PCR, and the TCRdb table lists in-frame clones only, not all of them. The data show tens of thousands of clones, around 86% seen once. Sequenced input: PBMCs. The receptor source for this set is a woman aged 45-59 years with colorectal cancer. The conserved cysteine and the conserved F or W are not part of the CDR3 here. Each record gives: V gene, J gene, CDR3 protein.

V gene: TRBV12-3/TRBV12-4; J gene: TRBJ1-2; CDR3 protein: ARRGNGYT
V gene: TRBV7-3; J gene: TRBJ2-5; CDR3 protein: ASSPGQFQETQY
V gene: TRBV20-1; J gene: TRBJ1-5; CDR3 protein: SASRGQINQPQH
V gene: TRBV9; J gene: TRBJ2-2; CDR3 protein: ASSVASDGVGTGELF
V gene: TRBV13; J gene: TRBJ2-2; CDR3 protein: ASSLIGGPNTGELF
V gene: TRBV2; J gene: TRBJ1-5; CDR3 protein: ASSYRGQGNQPQH
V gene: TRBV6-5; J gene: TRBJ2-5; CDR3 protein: ASSYNGGQETQY
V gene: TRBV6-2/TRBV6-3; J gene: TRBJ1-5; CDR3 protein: ASSYSHLPGDQPQH
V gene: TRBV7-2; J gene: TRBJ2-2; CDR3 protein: ASTSAAGQGDSGELF
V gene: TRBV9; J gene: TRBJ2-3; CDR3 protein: ASSVTSGTTDTQY
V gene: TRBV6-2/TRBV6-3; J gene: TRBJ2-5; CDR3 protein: ASSRASREAQY
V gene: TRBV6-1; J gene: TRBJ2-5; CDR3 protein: ASSDPPPGDSFQETQY
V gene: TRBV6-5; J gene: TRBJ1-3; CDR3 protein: ASRTWTDSGNTIY
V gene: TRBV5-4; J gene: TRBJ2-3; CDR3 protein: ASSLGAAQDTQY
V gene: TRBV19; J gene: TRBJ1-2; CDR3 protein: ASSLDRVYGYT
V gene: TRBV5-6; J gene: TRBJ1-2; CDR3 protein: ASSPVREEGYT
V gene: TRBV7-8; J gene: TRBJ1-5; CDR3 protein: ASSQSGDRGQPQH
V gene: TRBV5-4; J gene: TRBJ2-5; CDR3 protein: ASRRVDQETQY
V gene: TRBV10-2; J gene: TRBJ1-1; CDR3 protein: ASSVNTEAF
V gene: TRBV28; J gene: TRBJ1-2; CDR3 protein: ASSFLLTGFYGYT
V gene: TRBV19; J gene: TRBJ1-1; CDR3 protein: ASSIGTGRVEAF
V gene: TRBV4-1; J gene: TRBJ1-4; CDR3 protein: ASSQDARGTEKLF
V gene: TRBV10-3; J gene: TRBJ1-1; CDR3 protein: AISDMVATEAF
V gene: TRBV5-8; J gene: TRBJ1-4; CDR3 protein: ASSSDRAWDEKLF
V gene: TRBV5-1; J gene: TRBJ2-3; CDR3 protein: ASSLRGPSTDTQY
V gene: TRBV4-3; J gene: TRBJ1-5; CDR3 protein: AIPSVQH
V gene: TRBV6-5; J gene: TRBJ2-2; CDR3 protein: ASTRDRAGTGELF
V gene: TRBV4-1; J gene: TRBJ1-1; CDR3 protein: ASSQEFYGTGPTEAF
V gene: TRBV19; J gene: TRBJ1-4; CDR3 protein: ASGGQPGEKLF
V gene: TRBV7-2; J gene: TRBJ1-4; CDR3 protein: ASSLARGEKLF
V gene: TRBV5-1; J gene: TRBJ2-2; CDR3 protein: ASSRGTSGELF
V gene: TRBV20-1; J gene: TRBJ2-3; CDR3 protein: SASSGDTQY
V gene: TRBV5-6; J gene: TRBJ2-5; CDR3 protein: ASSARDRGETQY
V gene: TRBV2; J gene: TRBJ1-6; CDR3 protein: ASSEWDPRANSPLH
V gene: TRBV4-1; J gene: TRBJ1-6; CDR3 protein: ASSQGVWPLH
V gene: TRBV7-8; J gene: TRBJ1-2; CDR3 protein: ASSLDAGVNYGYT